The 10 T cell receptor beta chains given below trace back to one sample, sequenced in a study of regulatory T cells in long-lasting Graves disease. HTBI primers from iRepertoire and Arm-PCR of CDR3 regions yielded the TCR beta libraries. One entry per CDR3 protein, called by TCRdb with MiXCR from the multiplex PCR reads. The data contain a few hundred thousand distinct CDR3 sequences, approximately 12% of them singletons. The time point denotes: newly diagnosed GD, antithyroid drugs for less than 3 months. Scientists built the TCR library using RNA that was extracted from PBMCs. The sample was also linked to a second study, of T cells in Graves' hyperthyroidism and ophthalmopathy.

The specimen comprised peripheral blood mononuclear cells (PBMCs), sampled at new diagnosis, from a patient treated with antithyroid drugs. Receptor source: a young woman with Graves disease.

At least ten counts were recorded for this clonotype. The rearrangement uses TRBV20-1 and TRBJ2-1; 7 nucleotides align to TRBD2. CDR1 is DFQATT and CDR2 is SNEGSKA in the germline V gene (reference sequence). V was clipped by 3 bases and J by 4 bases; unmatched bases: 6. The CDR3 covers 14 residues. DNA of the CDR3: TGCAGTGCTAGCGGGAGGATCTTGTACAATGAGCAGTTCTTC. Protein product: CSASGRILYNEQFF.

At least ten counts were recorded for this clonotype. This chain connects TRBV3-1 to TRBJ2-2, with TRBD2 matching over 8 bases. Trimming removed 4 bases from V and 5 bases from J; junction bases left unmatched: 18. Germline V CDR1 and CDR2: LGHDT, YNNKEL (reference sequence). This CDR3 has 19 amino acids. CDR3 amino acids: CASSPRGGSGTGRTGELFF. As DNA, the CDR3 is TGTGCCAGCAGCCCCCGGGGAGGTAGCGGGACGGGTCGTACCGGGGAGCTGTTTTTT.

V gene TRBV6-1 combines with J gene TRBJ1-2; D not certain. The length of the CDR3 is 14 residues. V was pared by 6 bases and J by 6 bases, with 17 bases between. Germline assignment: CDR1 MNHNS and CDR2 SASEGT. This CDR3 is CASRLRPGVDGYTF. The CDR3 DNA follows: TGTGCCAGCAGGTTACGACCCGGGGTTGATGGCTACACCTTC.

This clonotype came up many times. The rearrangement links TRBV6-2 or TRBV6-3 to TRBJ2-7; a weak D match, TRBD1 (6 bases). The CDR3 consists of 13 residues. Trimming took off 2 bases at V and 3 bases at J, with 8 bases between the two ends. Germline V lookup: CDR1 MNHEY, CDR2 SVGEGT. The chain's CDR3 is CASSYGQLYEQYV. The CDR3 DNA follows: TGTGCCAGCAGTTACGGACAGCTCTACGAGCAGTACGTC.

The V gene is TRBV20-1, the J gene TRBJ2-3; 10 bases map to TRBD1. Germline V gives CDR1 DFQATT, CDR2 SNEGSKA (reference sequence). V lost 3 bases, J lost 7 bases, and 7 bases stayed unmatched. CDR3 size: 14 residues. The CDR3 nucleotides are TGCAGTGCTAGCACCGGGACAGGGGTACATACGCAGTATTTT. Its protein product is CSASTGTGVHTQYF.

This clonotype appeared once. This may arise from a read error, as a much more abundant clone is one base away. The chain joins TRBV20-1 to TRBJ2-1; 7 bases map to TRBD1. Unmatched junction bases numbered 11, after V lost 5 bases and J lost 10 bases. This CDR3 is built from 13 residues. The germline gives CDR1 DFQATT, CDR2 SNEGSKA (reference sequence). The CDR3 loop is CSAHRQGTYEQFF. The DNA of the CDR3 is TGCAGTGCTCACAGACAGGGAACCTACGAGCAGTTCTTC.

Comments on this clonotype: A clone one base away is much larger, so this may be a read error. This rearrangement joins TRBV28 to TRBJ2-4, with 7 bases fitting TRBD2. V lost 2 bases and J lost 13; bases outside the gene matches: 17. Germline lookup yields CDR1 MDHEN and CDR2 SYDVKM. The CDR3 totals 16 residues. The CDR3 protein is CASSLRGRASYNEQYF. The CDR3 DNA follows: TGTGCCAGCAGTTTACGTGGGAGGGCCTCTTACAATGAGCAGTACTTC.

This clonotype was found many times. The chain links TRBV28 to TRBJ1-5; TRBD1 matches at 7 bases. CDR3 size: 16 residues. Germline V gene lookup returns CDR1 MDHEN and CDR2 SYDVKM. Germline trimming cut 3 bases from V and 5 bases from J; bases unmatched to any gene: 10. The CDR3 DNA reads as TGTGCCAGCAGTTTTCCCCGACAGGGTCTAGATCAGCCCCAGCATTTT. Translating it yields CASSFPRQGLDQPQHF.

In this sample, this clonotype turned up many times. The chain uses TRBV11-2 and TRBJ2-5, with D perhaps given as TRBD1 or TRBD2 (5 bases each). Deletions cut 1 base from V and 4 bases from J, with 16 bases between. Germline V gene data show CDR1 as SGHAT and CDR2 as FQNNGV. The CDR3 spans 16 residues. The CDR3: CASSLGGGPARETQYF. The DNA of the CDR3 is TGTGCCAGCAGCTTAGGTGGGGGTCCGGCGCGAGAGACCCAGTACTTC.

Concerning this clonotype itself: A much larger clone differs from this one at a single base, so this may be a read error. This chain joins TRBV20-1 and TRBJ2-7; a weak D match, TRBD2 (5 bases). The ends were cut back, 6 bases at V and 6 bases at J, with 9 bases in the middle. The CDR3 length is 10 residues. Germline assignment: CDR1 DFQATT and CDR2 SNEGSKA (reference sequence). The CDR3 sequence is CSATGGEQYV. For the CDR3, the DNA is TGCAGTGCCACCGGAGGCGAGCAGTACGTC.